This is a list of T cell receptor beta chains from one sample in a study of blood T cell repertoires in COVID-19. This table comes from immunoSEQ multiplex PCR, and its TCRdb copy is limited to in-frame clones, with some not included. The sample has about 73,000 clones; over 75% are singletons. Sequenced sample: peripheral blood. All receptors derive from an older woman with acute or convalescent COVID-19. Both conserved end residues are part of each CDR3. D genes are given only for firm matches. Where a row states a size, it is once, few, many or the class of an expanded clone; other rows omit it.

j_call v_call clone_size d_call cdr3_aa cdr3_nt
TRBJ1-5 TRBV6-1 NA TRBD1 CASSPRGEGQPQHF TGTGCCAGCAGCCCCAGGGGGGAAGGTCAGCCCCAGCATTTT
TRBJ1-2 TRBV7-8 NA TRBD1 CASSSSGTGIGYGYTF TGTGCCAGCAGCTCCTCCGGGACAGGGATAGGCTATGGCTACACCTTC
TRBJ2-1 TRBV7-2 NA TRBD2 CASTPGGLAGGYNEQFF TGTGCCAGCACCCCTGGAGGCCTAGCGGGGGGCTACAATGAGCAGTTCTTC
TRBJ2-5 TRBV7-9 NA TRBD1 CASSLRGQGRETQYF TGTGCCAGCAGCTTACGAGGACAGGGGAGGGAGACCCAGTACTTC
TRBJ2-7 TRBV19 NA TRBD1 CASSLGQGEVYEQYF TGTGCCAGTAGTTTGGGACAGGGGGAGGTGTACGAGCAGTACTTC
TRBJ2-1 TRBV11-3 few NA CASSDRRTREQFF TGTGCCAGCAGCGACCGACGGACTCGCGAGCAGTTCTTC
TRBJ2-2 TRBV6-5 NA TRBD2 CASRGGTGELFF TGTGCCAGCAGGGGGGGGACCGGGGAGCTGTTTTTT
TRBJ2-4 TRBV18 NA NA CASSPGGAKNIQYF TGTGCCAGCTCACCAGGCGGAGCCAAAAACATTCAGTACTTC
TRBJ1-2 TRBV6-5 few NA CASSRGTWVGYTF TGTGCCAGCAGTAGGGGGACCTGGGTGGGCTACACCTTC
TRBJ2-7 TRBV28 once NA CASSLWASYEQYF TGTGCCAGCAGTTTATGGGCCTCCTACGAGCAGTACTTC
TRBJ1-1 TRBV6-1 NA NA CASSDFRANTEAFF TGTGCCAGCAGTGATTTCAGGGCGAACACTGAAGCTTTCTTT
TRBJ2-3 TRBV5-4 NA NA CASSFERADTQYF TGTGCCAGCAGCTTCGAGCGGGCAGATACGCAGTATTTT
TRBJ2-2 TRBV3-1/TRBV3-2 NA NA CASGLRGPSGELFF TGTGCCAGCGGCCTGCGGGGGCCTAGCGGGGAGCTGTTTTTT
TRBJ1-2 TRBV19 NA NA CASSIRGHDSLVMVGYTF TGTGCCAGTAGTATTAGGGGCCACGACAGCCTGGTAATGGTTGGCTACACCTTC
TRBJ1-2 TRBV28 NA NA CASNTNQIYGYTF TGTGCCAGCAATACAAACCAGATCTATGGCTACACCTTC
TRBJ2-1 TRBV7-9 NA TRBD1 CASSLTGQGPYEQFF TGTGCCAGCAGCTTAACGGGACAGGGGCCCTATGAGCAGTTCTTC
TRBJ2-1 TRBV6-5 NA TRBD2 CASSSEASGGYNEQFF TGTGCCAGCAGTTCCGAGGCTAGCGGGGGTTACAATGAGCAGTTCTTC
TRBJ2-3 TRBV6-2/TRBV6-3 NA TRBD2 CASSPPGLAGGLPSPTDTQYF TGTGCCAGCAGTCCGCCGGGACTAGCGGGAGGGCTTCCCTCCCCCACAGATACGCAGTATTTT
TRBJ1-4 TRBV6-1 few NA CASSVLGPVSRGDNEKLFF TGTGCCAGCAGTGTACTGGGTCCTGTTTCCCGAGGCGACAATGAAAAACTGTTTTTT
TRBJ2-7 TRBV5-1 NA TRBD1 CASSLQGPTYEQYF TGCGCCAGCAGCTTACAGGGGCCGACCTACGAGCAGTACTTC
TRBJ1-2 TRBV9 NA TRBD1 CASSLRDSINYGYTF TGTGCCAGCAGCCTCCGGGACAGCATCAACTATGGCTACACCTTC
TRBJ2-7 TRBV27 NA TRBD1 CASSTPRQGARGEQYF TGTGCCAGCAGTACTCCTCGACAGGGTGCAAGGGGCGAGCAGTACTTC
TRBJ2-5 TRBV5-1 NA TRBD1 CASSMEGQGLETQYF TGCGCCAGCAGCATGGAAGGACAGGGGTTAGAGACCCAGTACTTC
TRBJ1-6 TRBV30 few NA CAWGRGLNSPLHF TGTGCCTGGGGGAGAGGGCTGAATTCACCCCTCCACTTT
TRBJ1-4 TRBV9 NA NA CASSAGNRNEKLFF TGTGCCAGCAGCGCCGGGAATCGCAATGAAAAACTGTTTTTT
TRBJ1-2 TRBV7-9 once TRBD1 CASSLNEGTGGLYGYTF TGTGCCAGCAGCTTAAATGAGGGGACAGGGGGCCTCTATGGCTACACCTTC
TRBJ1-4 TRBV5-1 NA TRBD1 CASSTDRGGNEKLFF TGCGCCAGCAGCACGGACAGGGGCGGGAATGAAAAACTGTTTTTT
TRBJ2-7 TRBV28 NA NA CASSRGQAEQYF TGTGCCAGCAGCCGAGGGCAGGCTGAGCAGTACTTC
TRBJ2-1 TRBV30 NA NA CAWSHRFYNEQFF TGTGCCTGGAGTCATCGGTTCTACAATGAGCAGTTCTTC
TRBJ2-2 TRBV5-1 NA TRBD1 CASTLTGSNTGELFF TGCGCCAGCACTTTGACAGGGTCCAACACCGGGGAGCTGTTTTTT
TRBJ1-1 TRBV29-1 NA NA CSVSEGGTEAFF TGCAGCGTTTCGGAAGGGGGCACTGAAGCTTTCTTT
TRBJ1-5 TRBV21-1 NA NA CASPLGQAYQLDQPQHF TGTGCCAGCCCCCTTGGACAGGCATACCAGCTGGATCAGCCCCAGCATTTT
TRBJ1-3 TRBV6-5 few NA CASSYLRGVGGNTIYF TGTGCCAGCAGTTACTTAAGGGGCGTAGGAGGAAACACCATATATTTT
TRBJ1-5 TRBV24-1 NA NA CATSDYGTSQSNQPQHF TGTGCCACCAGTGACTACGGGACAAGTCAGAGCAATCAGCCCCAGCATTTT
TRBJ2-1 TRBV28 NA NA CASSSPAAGVFNEQFF TGTGCCAGCAGTTCTCCCGCGGCGGGTGTTTTCAATGAGCAGTTCTTC
TRBJ2-2 TRBV6-5 NA TRBD1 CASGTGNTGELFF TGTGCCAGCGGGACAGGGAACACCGGGGAGCTGTTTTTT
TRBJ2-1 TRBV5-1 NA NA CASSSTRGNEQFF TGCGCCAGCAGCTCGACTAGGGGCAATGAGCAGTTCTTC
TRBJ1-1 TRBV29-1 NA TRBD1 CSVVTGTGNTEAFF TGCAGCGTCGTCACCGGGACAGGGAACACTGAAGCTTTCTTT
TRBJ2-1 TRBV9 NA NA CASSVGAVGNEQFF TGTGCCAGCAGCGTGGGGGCGGTCGGCAATGAGCAGTTCTTC
TRBJ2-5 TRBV28 NA TRBD1 CASSFGGQGKETQYF TGTGCCAGCAGTTTTGGGGGACAGGGTAAAGAGACCCAGTACTTC
TRBJ2-4 TRBV4-1 NA NA CASSSQEFTETRLAKNIQYF TGCGCCAGCAGCTCACAAGAATTTACGGAAACACGACTAGCCAAAAACATTCAGTACTTC
TRBJ1-2 TRBV3-1/TRBV3-2 NA NA CASSQETTGFNGYTF TGTGCCAGCAGCCAAGAAACCACAGGGTTTAATGGCTACACCTTC
TRBJ1-3 TRBV14 NA TRBD1 CASSLGQARSGNTIYF TGTGCCAGCAGCCTTGGACAGGCCCGCTCTGGAAACACCATATATTTT
TRBJ2-3 TRBV11-2 NA NA CASSMGTYKMSTDTQYF TGTGCCAGCAGTATGGGGACTTATAAAATGAGCACAGATACGCAGTATTTT
TRBJ1-1 TRBV5-1 NA NA CASSLQVTGLKGTEAFF TGCGCCAGCAGCTTACAGGTGACGGGTCTTAAGGGGACTGAAGCTTTCTTT
TRBJ1-2 TRBV2 NA NA CASSESGGLSYGYTF TGTGCCAGCAGTGAATCGGGGGGGCTTAGTTATGGCTACACCTTC
TRBJ1-2 TRBV29-1 NA TRBD1 CSVHNMGQGYGYTF TGCAGCGTTCACAATATGGGACAGGGATATGGCTACACCTTC
TRBJ1-2 TRBV3-1/TRBV3-2 NA NA CASSQAPNGEGDGYTF TGTGCCAGCAGCCAAGCCCCAAACGGAGAAGGGGATGGCTACACCTTC
TRBJ2-2 TRBV11-2 NA NA CASSFISDSPSSPELFF TGTGCCAGCAGCTTCATCTCGGACTCCCCGTCTAGCCCGGAGCTGTTTTTT
TRBJ1-5 TRBV12-5 NA NA CASGPGNNQPQHF TGTGCTAGTGGTCCCGGGAACAATCAGCCCCAGCATTTT
TRBJ1-1 TRBV3-1/TRBV3-2 NA NA CASSQESRTEAFF TGTGCCAGCAGCCAAGAGTCTAGGACTGAAGCTTTCTTT
TRBJ2-7 TRBV18 NA NA CASSPREGGEQYF TGTGCCAGCTCACCACGAGAGGGCGGCGAGCAGTACTTC
TRBJ1-4 TRBV6-1 NA NA CASSDQGLNNEKLFF TGTGCCAGCAGTGACCAGGGTCTGAATAATGAAAAACTGTTTTTT
TRBJ1-6 TRBV9 once NA CASSSGDSYNSPLHF TGTGCCAGCAGCTCCGGGGACTCCTATAATTCACCCCTCCACTTT
TRBJ1-2 TRBV14 NA TRBD1 CASSPGGRYGYTF TGTGCCAGCAGCCCAGGGGGGAGGTATGGCTACACCTTC
TRBJ2-7 TRBV9 once NA CASSEYVTGTSYEQYF TGTGCCAGCAGCGAATACGTCACGGGAACCTCCTACGAGCAGTACTTC
TRBJ2-6 TRBV28 NA TRBD2 CASSLSGLAGSGANVLTF TGTGCCAGCAGTTTATCGGGACTAGCGGGCTCTGGGGCCAACGTCCTGACTTTC
TRBJ2-1 TRBV7-3 NA NA CASSPGSGINNNEQFF TGTGCCAGCAGCCCCGGGTCGGGTATAAATAACAATGAGCAGTTCTTC
TRBJ2-4 TRBV3-1/TRBV3-2 few TRBD2 CASSQRFSGIAKNIQYF TGTGCCAGCAGCCAAAGGTTTAGCGGGATAGCCAAAAACATTCAGTACTTC
TRBJ1-3 TRBV9 NA NA CASSVDPDSSGNTIYF TGTGCCAGCAGCGTAGACCCCGACAGCTCTGGAAACACCATATATTTT